This T cell receptor (beta chain) was recorded in a study of blood T cell repertoires in COVID-19. On the study more broadly: Acute and convalescent COVID-19 samples came from the United States, Italy and Spain. PBMCs, B-cell-depleted T cells, or T cells provided the cDNA or gDNA that made up the material.

Assignments of participants to cohorts depended upon their own reported clinical history. Original analysis: Estimation of nucleated cell counts was performed using reference gene primer amplification. Libraries were prepared by immunoSEQ multiplex PCR; TCRdb keeps only in-frame clonotypes and omits some of them. V and J calls and clone size follow that table, whereas D and trimming were derived from the DNA. The sample records 150,000 or so clones, about nine tenths being singletons. Germline V gene sequence: CDR1 LNHDA, CDR2 SQIVND (reference sequence). Trimming removed 4 bases from V and 0 bases from J, with 15 bases in between. The CDR3 extends over 16 amino acids.

This TCR was sampled from a woman aged 40 to 49 who had been exposed to COVID-19. This chain connects TRBV19 to TRBJ1-1, with a tentative D call TRBD1 (6 bases). Material for sequencing was PBMCs or T cells enriched from blood (not recorded which). The CDR3 here is CASSSPRDTMNTEAFF. The CDR3 DNA follows: TGTGCCAGTAGTAGCCCACGGGACACCATGAACACTGAAGCTTTCTTT.